This TCR beta chain originates from a study of T cells in localized non-small cell lung cancer. Within the sample, this clone is large. The germline V and J ends were trimmed by 5 bases and 4 bases, with 14 bases remaining between them. Per germline, CDR1 MNHGY and CDR2 SAAAGT. The CDR3 consists of 14 residues. Sequencing used immunoSEQ multiplex PCR; TCRdb keeps in-frame clones, though not all of them. Among 950 to 1,300 clones listed, 30% to 40% were seen once. The rearrangement joins TRBV6-8 to TRBJ1-1, with a possible D match to TRBD1 (5 bases). This TCR was sampled from a man between 40 and 75 years old with stage I squamous cell lung carcinoma. The sample was normal lung tissue next to the tumor, taken before any cancer treatment. The CDR3 loop reads CASSGVTVATEAFF. The CDR3 DNA reads as TGTGCCAGCAGTGGTGTGACAGTGGCCACTGAAGCTTTCTTT.